Below are 26 T cell receptor beta chains sequenced from a single sample in a study of T-cell reconstitution after alpha-beta-depleted transplantation in children. Unique molecular identifiers were used to barcode this TCRbeta library. TCRdb re-analysed the PCR reads in MiXCR, keeping a single row per CDR3 protein. The table records around 490,000 distinct CDR3 sequences, about an eighth of them present only once. Sequencing was performed on PBMCs, mostly from graft donor cells, taken 180 days after TCRalphabeta/CD19-depleted stem cell transplant. Every receptor here comes from a female patient aged 2-10 years who had a stem cell transplant for aplastic anemia, so the T cells may come from the graft donor.

This clonotype has only one observation. The CDR3 spells CATSRDRRTSSETQYF. CDR3 DNA sequence: TGTGCCACCAGCAGAGATCGCCGGACTAGCTCGGAGACCCAGTACTTC. The chain joins TRBV15 to TRBJ2-5; 8 nucleotides match TRBD2. J was trimmed by 5 bases and V by 0 bases; bases with no gene match: 8. Germline CDR1 is LNHNV and CDR2 is YYDKDF (reference sequence). This CDR3 comprises 16 residues.

There are a few counts of this clonotype. The rearrangement joins TRBV7-9 to TRBJ2-3, with TRBD1 as a possible D gene (6 bases). The germline V gene encodes CDR1 SEHNR and CDR2 FQNEAQ (reference sequence). V was clipped by 5 bases and J by 2 bases, with 14 bases between them. This CDR3 is 15 amino acids long. The CDR3 coding sequence is TGTGCCAGCAGCCCACGGCCAGGGGTCACAGATACGCAGTATTTT. Translation gives CASSPRPGVTDTQYF.

This clonotype has just a few counts. The chain has TRBV29-1 and TRBJ1-2; D is uncertain. The length of the CDR3 is 10 residues. Trimming removed 6 bases from V and 8 bases from J, with 10 bases in between. Germline CDR1 is SQVTM and CDR2 is ANQGSEA. Here the CDR3 reads CSVGEKGYTF. CDR3 nucleotide sequence: TGCAGCGTCGGGGAGAAGGGCTACACCTTC.

V gene TRBV5-1 combines with J gene TRBJ2-7; tentatively, D is TRBD1 (10 bases). Germline loops: CDR1 SGHRS, CDR2 YFSETQ. V lost 3 bases, J lost 5 bases, and 18 bases lay in between. The CDR3 is 15 amino acids. Written as DNA, the CDR3 is TGCGCCAGCAGCTCTAGCGGGACAGGGGTACACGAGCAGTACTTC. Its translation is CASSSSGTGVHEQYF.

The V gene is TRBV3-1, the J gene TRBJ2-5; the match to TRBD2 covers 10 bases. The CDR3 totals 15 residues. Germline-derived CDR1 and CDR2 are LGHDT and YNNKEL (reference sequence). V lost 0 bases to trimming and J lost 4 bases; unmatched junction nucleotides: 2. DNA of the CDR3: TGTGCCAGCAGCCAAGATCCTAGCGGGAGAGAGACCCAGTACTTC. As protein: CASSQDPSGRETQYF.

J is TRBJ2-7 and V is TRBV4-2; maybe TRBD2 (6 bases). Looked up from germline, CDR1 is LGHNA and CDR2 is YNFKEQ. This CDR3 region has 14 residues. Trimming removed 1 base at V and 2 bases at J, with 9 bases between. CDR3 loop: CASSQALAPYEQYF. The CDR3 DNA follows: TGTGCCAGCAGCCAAGCACTAGCTCCCTACGAGCAGTACTTC.

At least ten counts were recorded for this clonotype. The chain combines TRBV7-2 with TRBJ2-5; possibly TRBD2 for D (6 bases). V lost 0 bases to trimming and J lost 7 bases, with 18 bases between them. This CDR3 has 16 amino acids. Germline lookup yields CDR1 SGHTA and CDR2 FQGNSA. The CDR3 nucleotides read TGTGCCAGCAGCTTAGCGAGGGCGGGACCACCTGGGACCCAGTACTTC. Translating gives CASSLARAGPPGTQYF.

The chain employs TRBV20-1 and TRBJ1-4; 8 nucleotides match TRBD1. The CDR3 extends over 16 amino acids. Germline trimming cut 4 bases from V and 5 bases from J; bases unmatched to any gene: 12. Germline lookup yields CDR1 DFQATT and CDR2 SNEGSKA (reference sequence). The CDR3 DNA sequence: TGCAGTGCTAACCTACCACTTACAGGGGGAAATGAAAAACTGTTTTTT. It translates to CSANLPLTGGNEKLFF.

The J gene is TRBJ2-5, the V gene TRBV28, with 10 positions matching TRBD1. V trimming: 7 bases; J trimming: 3 bases; junction bases outside the gene matches: 8. CDR3 length equals 15 residues. Germline assignment: CDR1 MDHEN and CDR2 SYDVKM. The CDR3 sequence is CASTSDRGLKETQYF. The CDR3 nucleotides are TGTGCCAGCACCTCGGACAGGGGGTTAAAAGAGACCCAGTACTTC.

The chain links TRBV5-1 to TRBJ2-6; weak D call: TRBD1 (6 bases). V dropped 0 bases and J dropped 1 base, with 17 bases sitting between them. The CDR3 contains 19 residues. CDR1 is SGHRS and CDR2 is YFSETQ in the germline V gene. The CDR3 loop is CASSLGAQGPFSGANVLTF. The DNA of the CDR3 is TGCGCCAGCAGCTTGGGAGCACAGGGACCATTTTCTGGGGCCAACGTCCTGACTTTC. The entire variable domain, with the rest obtained from reference TRBV5-1 and TRBJ2-6, is as follows: KAGVTQTPRYLIKTRGQQVTLSCSPISGHRSVSWYQQTPGQGLQFLFEYFSETQRNKGNFPGRFSGRQFSNSRSEMNVSTLELGDSALYLCASSLGAQGPFSGANVLTFGAGSRLTVL.

The table lists this clonotype with many counts. The chain carries TRBV7-3 and TRBJ2-1, with 12 nucleotides matching TRBD2. The J segment lost 7 bases and the V segment lost 4 bases, leaving 5 bases of the junction unmatched. This CDR3 contains 15 residues. Germline V lookup: CDR1 SGHTA, CDR2 FQGTGA. Written as DNA, the CDR3 is TGTGCCAGCAGCTCACGGACTAGCGGGACGAATGAGCAGTTCTTC. It is translated as CASSSRTSGTNEQFF.

The gene calls are TRBV27 and TRBJ2-1; D is ambiguous. Trimming took 1 base from V and 5 from J, leaving 9 bases between them. The CDR3 is 14 amino acids. Germline-derived CDR1 and CDR2 are MNHEY and SMNVEV (reference sequence). The CDR3 loop is CASSLYLTNNEQFF. CDR3 sequence (DNA): TGTGCCAGCAGTTTATATCTAACGAACAATGAGCAGTTCTTC.

This clonotype showed up just a few times. The chain joins TRBV20-1 to TRBJ2-7; the match to TRBD1 covers 8 bases. The germline CDR1 and CDR2 sequences are DFQATT and SNEGSKA (reference sequence). This CDR3 is built from 13 residues. J gave up 3 bases and V 4 bases, and 5 bases lay outside the gene matches. CDR3 nucleotides: TGCAGTGCTATTGGACAGGGCCTCTACGAGCAGTACTTC. Its protein is CSAIGQGLYEQYF.

This clonotype was picked up a small number of times. The chain recombines TRBV12-3 or TRBV12-4 with TRBJ1-2; maybe TRBD1 (5 bases). With 6 bases removed from V and 4 bases from J, the gap between germline ends came to 18 bases. The CDR3 has 15 residues. The CDR3 protein is CASSRDPSGSYGYTF. The CDR3 DNA reads as TGTGCCAGCAGCCGGGACCCGTCGGGTAGCTATGGCTACACCTTC.

This clonotype was picked up many times. This sequence joins TRBV7-2 and TRBJ2-7, with 7 bases identical to TRBD1. Germline CDR1 and CDR2: SGHTA and FQGNSA. Losses at the gene ends were 6 bases for V and 1 base for J; bases not matched to a gene: 6. The CDR3 is 14 residues long. The CDR3 nucleotides are TGTGCCAGCAGACTAGACAGGGAGTCCTACGAGCAGTACTTC. Its protein product is CASRLDRESYEQYF.

The chain couples TRBV20-1 to TRBJ2-7; 9 nucleotides line up with TRBD1. CDR1 DFQATT and CDR2 SNEGSKA come from the germline V gene (reference sequence). The V gene end was trimmed by 3 bases and the J gene end by 5 bases; junction bases not matched to a gene: 8. CDR3 length equals 14 residues. Here the CDR3 DNA reads TGCAGTGCTAGTGGACAAGACAGGGGGGACGAGCAGTACTTC. Encoded protein: CSASGQDRGDEQYF.

Ten or more counts support this clonotype. The V call is TRBV12-3 or TRBV12-4, the J call TRBJ2-5; D unclear. The CDR3 extends over 13 amino acids. Trimming removed 5 bases at V and 4 bases at J, with 11 bases between. In DNA, the CDR3 is TGTGCCAGCAGTGGAACCTCTCTAGAGACCCAGTACTTC. As protein: CASSGTSLETQYF.

The genes are TRBV5-1 and TRBJ1-2; tentative D call: TRBD1 (5 bases). The V gene's germline CDR1 is SGHRS and CDR2 YFSETQ. V lost 7 bases, J lost 3 bases, and 13 bases lay in between. CDR3 length: 13 residues. DNA for the CDR3: TGCGCCAGCTCCGACGCAGGGCACTATGGCTACACCTTC. Protein product: CASSDAGHYGYTF.

This clonotype has a handful of counts. The gene calls are TRBV4-3 and TRBJ2-5, with 8 bases that match TRBD2. With V trimmed by 3 bases and J by 5 bases, 14 bases remained unmatched. The CDR3 is made up of 17 amino acids. CDR1 and CDR2 from the germline V gene are LGHNA and YSLEER. CDR3 in amino acids: CASSQRGPAGGLETQYF. DNA for the CDR3: TGCGCCAGCAGCCAGAGGGGTCCGGCGGGAGGTTTGGAGACCCAGTACTTC.

This clonotype was observed a few times. V gene TRBV5-1 combines with J gene TRBJ1-3; TRBD1 matches 7 bases. J was trimmed by 7 bases and V by 0 bases; bases with no gene match: 13. This CDR3 is 17 amino acids long. Germline V gene lookup returns CDR1 SGHRS and CDR2 YFSETQ. The CDR3 bases are TGCGCCAGCAGCTTGGCCTACAGGGGCAGTAGGTTGAACACCATATATTTT. Its protein is CASSLAYRGSRLNTIYF.

This clonotype occurred many times. CDR3 amino acids: CASSLKREGPETQYF. As DNA, the CDR3 is TGCGCCAGCAGCCTAAAGCGGGAGGGCCCAGAGACCCAGTACTTC. The genes are TRBV5-1 and TRBJ2-5; 10 nucleotides agree with TRBD2. The junction had 7 bases not matched to a gene; V was cut back by 4 bases and J by 4 bases. Germline-derived CDR1 and CDR2 are SGHRS and YFSETQ. The CDR3 has 15 residues.

The chain couples TRBV1 to TRBJ2-3. TRBV1 is noted as a pseudogene. The CDR3 sequence is 15 residues long. CDR3 sequence (DNA): TGCACCAGCAGCAAACAGACTGTACTCACAGATACGCAGTATTTT. It encodes CTSSKQTVLTDTQYF.

The table lists this clonotype with many counts. This chain connects TRBV5-5 to TRBJ1-5; 10 bases are a match to TRBD1. The CDR3 length is 16 residues. CDR1 and CDR2 (germline): SGHKS, YYEKEE (reference sequence). Losses at the gene ends were 0 bases for V and 7 bases for J; bases not matched to a gene: 7. CDR3 DNA: TGTGCCAGCAGCTTGGATGGGACAGGGGTTCACCAGCCCCAGCATTTT. Amino acids: CASSLDGTGVHQPQHF.

This clonotype was seen only a few times. J is TRBJ2-2 and V is TRBV29-1; D uncertain. Germline V gene data show CDR1 as SQVTM and CDR2 as ANQGSEA. Trimming left V 6 bases short and J 6 bases short, with 8 bases between. The CDR3 runs 11 residues. The CDR3 spells CSVGWPGELFF. In nucleotides, the CDR3 is TGCAGCGTCGGCTGGCCCGGGGAGCTGTTTTTT.

This clonotype was seen at least ten times. The gene calls are TRBV7-2 and TRBJ2-7; 7 nucleotides match TRBD2. V shed 5 bases and J 2 bases; nucleotides not matched to a gene: 6. Germline-derived CDR1 and CDR2 are SGHTA and FQGNSA. This CDR3 contains 14 residues. The CDR3 loop is CASSRSGVAYEQYV. The CDR3 DNA follows: TGTGCCAGCAGCCGGAGCGGGGTGGCCTACGAGCAGTACGTC.

This clonotype was seen more than once but under ten times. The CDR3 region has the DNA TGTGCCAGCAGCTTAGGGGCGCCTAGCGGACTTTCGAATGAGCAGTTCTTC. Amino acids: CASSLGAPSGLSNEQFF. V and J are TRBV7-9 and TRBJ2-1, with 7 bases identical to TRBD2. Trimming took 1 base from V and 7 from J; bases not matched to a gene: 13. CDR3 length: 17 amino acids. Germline CDR1 is SEHNR and CDR2 is FQNEAQ (reference sequence).